This is a list of T cell receptor beta chains from one sample in a study of blood T cell repertoires in COVID-19. The protocol was immunoSEQ multiplex PCR, while the TCRdb copy is restricted to in-frame clones and leaves out a portion. The table includes over 200,000 clones, around nine tenths detected once. Sample: peripheral blood. The receptor source for this set is a man aged 55 to 70 who had recovered from COVID-19. The CDR3 runs from the conserved cysteine through the conserved F or W. The D gene is left open where the match is weak. Some rows mark clone size as missing; the rest say once, few, many or name a class of expanded clone.

V gene	J gene	clone size	D gene	CDR3 DNA	CDR3 protein
TRBV7-3	TRBJ2-1	-	TRBD2	TGTGCCAGCAGTCGGGGGGTGCCCTACAATGAGCAGTTCTTC	CASSRGVPYNEQFF
TRBV7-2	TRBJ2-3	-	-	TGTGCCAGCAGCCGGCAGGTAACAGATACGCAGTATTTT	CASSRQVTDTQYF
TRBV19	TRBJ1-2	-	TRBD1	TGTGCCAGCCCCCCCCGGGCCAGGGGGAACTATGGCTACACCTTC	CASPPRARGNYGYTF
TRBV5-4	TRBJ2-7	-	TRBD1	TGTGCCAGCAGCTATTACCGGGACAGGGGGAACCACGAGCAGTACTTC	CASSYYRDRGNHEQYF
TRBV30	TRBJ2-5	-	-	TGTGCCTGGAGTGTATCTCTAGCAGAAGAGACCCAGTACTTC	CAWSVSLAEETQYF
TRBV10-1	TRBJ2-4	-	TRBD1	TGCGCCAGCAGTGATAGGGGGCGTGTGGCCAAAAACATTCAGTACTTC	CASSDRGRVAKNIQYF
TRBV5-5	TRBJ1-2	-	-	TGTGCCAGCAGCTTGACAGAATATGGCTACACCTTC	CASSLTEYGYTF
TRBV5-1	TRBJ2-3	once	TRBD2	TGCGCCAGCAGCTTAAGGCGGGAGGGCCCCTCTAGCACAGATACGCAGTATTTT	CASSLRREGPSSTDTQYF
TRBV9	TRBJ2-1	-	-	TGTGCCAGCAGCCCCCCAGAGGAGATTAGCGGTAATGAGCAGTTCTTC	CASSPPEEISGNEQFF
TRBV9	TRBJ2-7	-	-	TGTGCCAGCAGCGTAGATGGTAGATCCTACGAGCAGTACTTC	CASSVDGRSYEQYF
TRBV20-1	TRBJ2-2	-	-	TGCAGTGCTAGTTGGGGCGAGGTGGACACCGGGGAGCTGTTTTTT	CSASWGEVDTGELFF
TRBV3-1/TRBV3-2	TRBJ2-5	-	TRBD2	TGTGCCAGCAGCTATAGCGGGAGGGCGCGAGAGACCCAGTACTTC	CASSYSGRARETQYF
TRBV3-1/TRBV3-2	TRBJ2-2	-	-	TGTGCCAGCAGCCAAAAAGGGGGATCCACCGGGGAGCTGTTTTTT	CASSQKGGSTGELFF
TRBV7-8	TRBJ1-5	-	-	TGTGCCAGCAGCTTAGAAAGGGGGTTTGGTCAGCCCCAGCATTTT	CASSLERGFGQPQHF
TRBV7-6	TRBJ2-2	-	TRBD1	TGTGCCAGCAGGTCCGGGACAGAAAACACCGGGGAGCTGTTTTTT	CASRSGTENTGELFF
TRBV18	TRBJ2-7	-	-	TGTGCCAGCTCACCACACAGGGTGGGCTACGAGCAGTACTTC	CASSPHRVGYEQYF
TRBV18	TRBJ2-3	-	TRBD2	TGTGCCAGCTCACCCAGACTAGCGGGCAGCACAGATACGCAGTATTTT	CASSPRLAGSTDTQYF
TRBV6-6	TRBJ2-1	-	TRBD2	TGTGCCAGCAGTCAACGGAGGGCTAGCGGTACCTACAATGAGCAGTTCTTC	CASSQRRASGTYNEQFF
TRBV18	TRBJ2-7	-	TRBD2	TGTGCCAGCTCACCAACTAGCGGGAGGAACGAGCAGTACTTC	CASSPTSGRNEQYF
TRBV28	TRBJ2-1	few	-	TGTGCCAGCAGCACATCCTACAATGAGCAGTTCTTC	CASSTSYNEQFF
TRBV4-1	TRBJ1-2	-	-	TGCGCCAGCAGCCAAGTTGGGGACACCCGTAGGTACACCTTC	CASSQVGDTRRYTF
TRBV11-2	TRBJ1-2	-	TRBD1	TGTGCCAGCAGCTTAGGCGGGACAGGGGGCTATGGCTACACCTTC	CASSLGGTGGYGYTF
TRBV27	TRBJ2-2	-	-	TGTGCCAGCAGTTTGGTGGGGCCAGGCGGGGAGCTGTTTTTT	CASSLVGPGGELFF